This TCR beta chain was recorded in a study of blood T cells in healthy people across ages. Donors gave about 9.3 milliliters of peripheral blood apiece. Remarks on this clonotype: Its antigen is undetermined.

A sample-barcoded 5' primer and a J-beta primer mix were used in a second PCR of roughly 7 to 12 cycles. Every sample produced at least 2.5 million CDR3-containing paired-end reads. TCRdb re-derived calls from the 5' RACE reads in MiXCR, one entry per CDR3 protein. The repertoire includes some 1.5 million distinct CDR3 sequences, approximately 42% of them detected once, and approximately 4.1% sits in the top ten. CDR1 and CDR2 from the germline V gene are SGHAT and FQNNGV. V lost 2 bases, J lost 4 bases, and 15 bases lay in between. The CDR3 loop spans 16 amino acids. Findings and caveats of the study: Long-lived donors carried more naive CD4+ cells and greater diversity than aged donors. Donor CMV status, an unknown factor, possibly confounded changes in expanded clonotypes.

The receptor was isolated from a woman younger than 35 in good health. Sequencing used blood. V is TRBV11-2 and J is TRBJ1-3; D possibly corresponds to TRBD1 (5 bases). The CDR3, as DNA: TGTGCCAGCAGCTTAAGCCCTGGACATCAGGGAAACACCATATATTTT. Encoded protein: CASSLSPGHQGNTIYF.